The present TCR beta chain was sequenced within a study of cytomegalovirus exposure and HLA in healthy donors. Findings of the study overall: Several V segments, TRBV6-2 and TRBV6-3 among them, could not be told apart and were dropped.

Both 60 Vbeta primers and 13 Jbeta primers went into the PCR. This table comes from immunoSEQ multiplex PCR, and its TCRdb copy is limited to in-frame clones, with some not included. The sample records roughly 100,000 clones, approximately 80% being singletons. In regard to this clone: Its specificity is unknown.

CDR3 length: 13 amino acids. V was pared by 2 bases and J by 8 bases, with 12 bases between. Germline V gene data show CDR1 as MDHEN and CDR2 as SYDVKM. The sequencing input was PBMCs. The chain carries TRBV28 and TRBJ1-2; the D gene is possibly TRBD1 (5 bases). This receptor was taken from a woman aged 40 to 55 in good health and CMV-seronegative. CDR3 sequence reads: CASSLGGVSGYTF. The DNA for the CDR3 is TGTGCCAGCAGTTTAGGAGGGGTGAGCGGCTACACCTTC.